This entry describes one TCR beta chain. As yet, its antigen is unknown. This specimen belongs to a study of T-cell reconstitution after alpha-beta-depleted transplantation in children. The CDR3 has 14 amino acids. V lost 6 bases, J lost 9 bases, and 11 bases stayed unmatched. In germline, CDR1 is SQVTM, CDR2 ANQGSEA. A TCRbeta library incorporating unique molecular identifiers was prepared. TCRdb used MiXCR to reprocess the PCR reads, holding one entry per CDR3 protein. The profile shows fewer than 700,000 distinct CDR3 sequences, over 10% of them singletons. Study-wide points: The origin of alpha-beta T cells about two months after transplant was reportedly several hundred expanded graft clones. T-cell numbers and diversity one year post-transplant derived largely from freshly generated T cells.

The chain couples TRBV29-1 to TRBJ2-7; TRBD2 matches 13 bases. The sequencing used PBMCs, mostly from graft donor cells, collected 360 days after TCRalphabeta/CD19-depleted stem cell transplant. The source is a male patient aged 10-17 years who had a stem cell transplant for acute myeloid leukemia, so the T cells may come from the graft donor. CDR3 sequence (DNA): TGCAGCGTGAGGGGACTAGCGGGATCCACCCGGCAGTACTTC. Translating it yields CSVRGLAGSTRQYF.